The clone carrying this TCR beta chain was detected only a few times. The entry originates in a study of blood T cell repertoires in COVID-19. Study in general: Samples taken during acute and convalescent COVID-19 were collected in the United States, Italy and Spain. PBMCs, B-cell-depleted T cells, or T cells were the source of the cDNA or gDNA that made up the material.

Per the original methods: Nucleated cell counts were estimated from reference gene primer amplification. Only in-frame clones appear in the TCRdb table, and some are missing; sequencing was by immunoSEQ multiplex PCR. That table supplies the V and J calls and clone size; D and trimming were determined from the DNA. This sample has around 100,000 clones; just under 80% occur once, and the top ten carry around a third. The CDR3 runs 15 residues. The V end lost 5 bases, the J end lost 0 bases, and 13 bases lay between the germline ends. Germline V gene lookup returns CDR1 LNHDA and CDR2 SQIVND (reference sequence).

Sequencing was performed on peripheral blood. This chain uses TRBV19 with TRBJ1-1; possible D gene TRBD1, 6 bases. This receptor was obtained from a man in his 70s with active or convalescent COVID-19. CDR3 nucleotide sequence: TGTGCCAGTAGTCCGAGACAGGAGCTGAACACTGAAGCTTTCTTT. Protein sequence: CASSPRQELNTEAFF.